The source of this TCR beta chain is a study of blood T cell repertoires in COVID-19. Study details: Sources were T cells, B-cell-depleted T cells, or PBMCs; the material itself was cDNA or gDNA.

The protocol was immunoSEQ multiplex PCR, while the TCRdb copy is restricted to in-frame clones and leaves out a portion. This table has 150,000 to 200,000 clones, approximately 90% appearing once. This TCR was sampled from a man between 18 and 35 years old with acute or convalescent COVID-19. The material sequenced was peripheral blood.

CDR3 sequence reads: CASSFRTGGRVNTEAFF. CDR3 nucleotide sequence: TGTGCCAGCAGTTTCCGGACAGGCGGCCGGGTGAACACTGAAGCTTTCTTT. This rearrangement joins TRBV28 to TRBJ1-1; TRBD1 aligns across 7 bases. J gave up 0 bases and V 3 bases, and 10 bases lay outside the gene matches. The CDR3 totals 17 residues. Germline V gene data show CDR1 as MDHEN and CDR2 as SYDVKM. The entire variable domain, with the rest obtained from reference TRBV28 and TRBJ1-1, is as follows: DVKVTQSSRYLVKRTGEKVFLECVQDMDHENMFWYRQDPGLGLRLIYFSYDVKMKEKGDIPEGYSVSREKKERFSLILESASTNQTSMYLCASSFRTGGRVNTEAFFGQGTRLTVV.